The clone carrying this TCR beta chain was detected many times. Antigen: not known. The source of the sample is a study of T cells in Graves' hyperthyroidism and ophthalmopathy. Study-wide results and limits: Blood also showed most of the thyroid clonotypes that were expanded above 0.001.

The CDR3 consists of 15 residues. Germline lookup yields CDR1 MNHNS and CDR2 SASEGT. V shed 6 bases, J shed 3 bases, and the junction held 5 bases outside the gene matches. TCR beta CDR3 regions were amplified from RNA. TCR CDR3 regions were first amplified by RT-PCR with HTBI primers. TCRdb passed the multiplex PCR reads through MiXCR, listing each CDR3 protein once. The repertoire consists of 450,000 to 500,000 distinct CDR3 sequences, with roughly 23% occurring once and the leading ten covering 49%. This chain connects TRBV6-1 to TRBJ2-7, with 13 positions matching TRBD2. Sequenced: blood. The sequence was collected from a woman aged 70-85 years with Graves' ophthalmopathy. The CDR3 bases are TGTGCCAGCAGCGGACTAGCGGGAGCCAACTACGAGCAGTACTTC. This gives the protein CASSGLAGANYEQYF.